The 21 T cell receptor beta chains below were found in one sample sequenced in a study of blood T cell repertoires in COVID-19. Clones were sequenced by immunoSEQ multiplex PCR, and TCRdb holds only the in-frame ones, with some missing. The repertoire includes fewer than 200,000 clones, about 83% of them detected once, and approximately 1.5% sits in the top ten. The material sequenced was peripheral blood. The source is a human donor in a cohort sampled during active COVID-19.

The chain employs TRBV14 and TRBJ1-2; D is unresolved. There are 13 residues in the CDR3. Germline CDR1 SGHDN, CDR2 FVKESK. Trimming took off 3 bases at V and 4 bases at J, with 9 bases between the two ends. In nucleotides, the CDR3 is TGTGCCAGCAGCCAGAGTAGCGGCTATGGCTACACCTTC. This translates into CASSQSSGYGYTF.

This chain connects TRBV2 to TRBJ2-7; TRBD1 is a possible D gene (6 bases). CDR1 and CDR2 from the germline V gene are SNHLY and FYNNEI. V gave up 7 bases and J gave up 2 bases, with 18 bases separating them. The length of the CDR3 is 15 residues. CDR3 loop: CASTQGVTGPYEQYF. The CDR3 nucleotides read TGTGCCAGCACCCAAGGGGTAACAGGGCCCTACGAGCAGTACTTC.

In its sample, this clone was seen a few times. The rearrangement uses TRBV10-1 and TRBJ2-7; 11 bases are a match to TRBD2. There are 16 residues in the CDR3. The V and J ends lost 3 bases and 4 bases, in that order; junction bases with no gene match: 8. Germline CDR1 and CDR2: WNHNN and SYGVQD (reference sequence). The CDR3: CASSDSRLAGKYEQYF. CDR3 DNA: TGCGCCAGCAGTGATTCGAGACTAGCGGGAAAGTACGAGCAGTACTTC.

This chain uses TRBV15 with TRBJ2-7; 8 bases are shared with TRBD1. This CDR3 has 14 residues. Losses at the gene ends were 0 bases for V and 6 bases for J; bases not matched to a gene: 4. Germline loops: CDR1 LNHNV, CDR2 YYDKDF (reference sequence). The CDR3 here is CATSRDRGQGEQYF. For the CDR3, the DNA is TGTGCCACCAGCAGAGACAGGGGGCAGGGCGAGCAGTACTTC.

The chain links TRBV11-3 to TRBJ1-1; 11 bases match TRBD1. V lost 4 bases and J lost 5; bases outside the gene matches: 6. CDR1 SGHNT and CDR2 YENEEA come from the germline V gene. The CDR3 covers 15 residues. CDR3 region: CASSSLGQGETEAFF. DNA for the CDR3: TGTGCCAGCAGCTCACTGGGACAGGGGGAAACTGAAGCTTTCTTT. Complete variable domain (other parts from reference TRBV11-3 and TRBJ1-1): EAGVVQSPRYKIIEKKQPVAFWCNPISGHNTLYWYLQNLGQGPELLIRYENEEAVDDSQLPKDRFSAERLKGVDSTLKIQPAELGDSAVYLCASSSLGQGETEAFFGQGTRLTVV.

This clone was counted between two and nine times. The V and J genes are TRBV7-9 and TRBJ2-2, with 11 bases identical to TRBD1. Germline lookup yields CDR1 SEHNR and CDR2 FQNEAQ (reference sequence). J was trimmed by 6 bases and V by 1 base; bases with no gene match: 4. The CDR3 spans 16 residues. The CDR3 sequence is CASSLGTGGFAGELFF. DNA of the CDR3: TGTGCCAGCAGCTTAGGGACAGGGGGCTTCGCCGGGGAGCTGTTTTTT.

The chain uses TRBV9 and TRBJ2-7; 10 bases fit TRBD1. Looked up from germline, CDR1 is SGDLS and CDR2 is YYNGEE. V lost 3 bases, J lost 6 bases, and 9 bases stayed unmatched. There are 15 residues in the CDR3. CDR3 bases: TGTGCCAGCAGCGGCCGGGACAGGGGTTTCGGCGAGCAGTACTTC. Encoded protein: CASSGRDRGFGEQYF.

This rearrangement joins TRBV24-1 to TRBJ1-3, with D uncertain. Germline CDR1 KGHDR, CDR2 SFDVKD. Trimming shortened V by 4 bases and J by 0 bases, and 6 bases separated the two germline ends. The CDR3 totals 14 residues. The CDR3: CATSDPGSGNTIYF. The CDR3 DNA is TGTGCCACCAGTGACCCAGGCTCTGGAAACACCATATATTTT.

The V and J genes are TRBV24-1 and TRBJ1-5; the D gene is possibly TRBD1 (5 bases). The CDR3 has 15 amino acids. Trimming took off 4 bases at V and 5 bases at J, with 14 bases between the two ends. Germline V gene data show CDR1 as KGHDR and CDR2 as SFDVKD. CDR3: CATSDPGGVDQPQHF. The CDR3 nucleotides read TGTGCCACCAGTGACCCGGGGGGGGTCGATCAGCCCCAGCATTTT.

The CDR3 here is CAISDSPSGTDTQYF. CDR3 nucleotides: TGTGCCATCAGTGACTCACCCTCAGGCACAGATACGCAGTATTTT. V usage is TRBV10-3 and J usage is TRBJ2-3, with D unresolved. The length of the CDR3 is 15 residues. Looked up from germline, CDR1 is ENHRY and CDR2 is SYGVKD. The V end lost 3 bases, the J end lost 1 base, and 11 bases lay between the germline ends.

V is TRBV29-1 and J is TRBJ2-7; TRBD2 matches at 7 bases. Germline-derived CDR1 and CDR2 are SQVTM and ANQGSEA. J lost 2 bases, V lost 5 bases, and 3 bases had no gene match. The CDR3 contains 12 residues. DNA of the CDR3: TGCAGCGTTTCCGGGACTACCTACGAGCAGTACTTC. Amino acid sequence: CSVSGTTYEQYF.

In its sample, this clone was seen once. The V call is TRBV4-3, the J call TRBJ1-6, with 7 positions matching TRBD1. Trimming took 0 bases from V and 7 from J; bases not matched to a gene: 6. The V gene's germline CDR1 is LGHNA and CDR2 YSLEER. The CDR3 is 16 residues long. CDR3 protein: CASSQEGGRGNSPLHF. The DNA of the CDR3 is TGCGCCAGCAGCCAAGAAGGGGGCAGGGGGAATTCACCCCTCCACTTT.

The chain is built from TRBV7-8 and TRBJ1-2, with 8 bases aligning to TRBD1. The CDR3 is made up of 14 amino acids. Germline V gene sequence: CDR1 SGHVS, CDR2 FQNEAQ. Trimming took 1 base from V and 3 from J; bases not matched to a gene: 1. CDR3 DNA: TGTGCCAGCAGCTTAGGGACAGGGCACTATGGCTACACCTTC. It encodes CASSLGTGHYGYTF.

This clone was picked up a small number of times. The gene calls are TRBV6-6 and TRBJ2-7; D gene unclear. Trimming took 8 bases from V and 0 from J, leaving 5 bases between them. CDR3 size: 11 residues. CDR1 and CDR2 (germline): MNHNY, SVGAGI (reference sequence). The CDR3 loop reads CASEDSYEQYF. In nucleotides, the CDR3 is TGTGCCAGCGAGGACTCCTACGAGCAGTACTTC.

The chain joins TRBV5-1 to TRBJ2-7; 8 positions agree with TRBD1. The CDR3 sequence is 15 residues long. Per the germline V gene, CDR1 is SGHRS and CDR2 is YFSETQ. Trimming cost V 3 bases and J 3 bases; bases outside gene matches: 8. The chain's CDR3 is CASSSKSDRGYEQYF. DNA for the CDR3: TGCGCCAGCAGCTCCAAATCCGACAGGGGCTACGAGCAGTACTTC.

This chain connects TRBV7-2 to TRBJ1-4; 7 nucleotides match TRBD1. The J segment lost 5 bases and the V segment lost 5 bases, leaving 5 bases of the junction unmatched. This CDR3 is 14 amino acids long. The germline gives CDR1 SGHTA, CDR2 FQGNSA. The CDR3 is CASSREGANEKLFF. The CDR3 nucleotides are TGTGCCAGCAGCAGAGAGGGGGCGAATGAAAAACTGTTTTTT.

The count of this clone is one. The chain recombines TRBV7-2 with TRBJ2-1; 11 bases fit TRBD2. The germline gives CDR1 SGHTA, CDR2 FQGNSA. The CDR3 is made up of 15 amino acids. Trimming removed 3 bases from V and 6 bases from J; junction bases left unmatched: 4. As DNA, the CDR3 is TGTGCCAGCAGCTTCACTAGCGGGGGTGGCAATGAGCAGTTCTTC. Translated, it gives CASSFTSGGGNEQFF.

The V and J genes are TRBV5-6 and TRBJ2-7, with D possibly being TRBD1 (6 bases). Germline-derived CDR1 and CDR2 are SGHDT and YYEEEE. The CDR3 consists of 14 residues. V was clipped by 6 bases and J by 2 bases, with 15 bases between them. The chain's CDR3 is CASTPSGTTYEQYF. The CDR3, as DNA: TGTGCCAGCACCCCTTCAGGGACAACCTACGAGCAGTACTTC.

V and J are TRBV7-2 and TRBJ2-7; TRBD2 matches at 7 bases. The CDR3 has 13 residues. Germline assignment: CDR1 SGHTA and CDR2 FQGNSA. Trimming at V came to 3 bases and at J to 3 bases, leaving 2 bases not matched to a gene. CDR3 coding DNA: TGTGCCAGCAGCTTCGAGCGGGGCTACGAGCAGTACTTC. Its protein is CASSFERGYEQYF. The whole variable domain, filled in from reference TRBV7-2 and TRBJ2-7, reads GAGVSQSPSNKVTEKGKDVELRCDPISGHTALYWYRQSLGQGLEFLIYFQGNSAPDKSGLPSDRFSAERTGGSVSTLTIQRTQQEDSAVYLCASSFERGYEQYFGPGTRLTVT.

The CDR3: CASSSPRQALNEKLFF. The CDR3 nucleotides read TGTGCCAGCAGCTCCCCTCGACAGGCGCTTAATGAAAAACTGTTTTTT. The chain is built from TRBV6-2 or TRBV6-3 and TRBJ1-4; a weak D match, TRBD1 (6 bases). The CDR3 loop spans 16 amino acids. Germline loops: CDR1 MNHEY, CDR2 SVGEGT. The V and J ends lost 6 bases and 4 bases respectively, with 18 bases between them.

This clone was counted a few times. The rearrangement links TRBV13 to TRBJ2-5, with 8 bases aligning to TRBD2. The CDR3 loop spans 13 amino acids. J lost 4 bases, V lost 7 bases, and 5 bases had no gene match. Germline V lookup: CDR1 PRHDT, CDR2 FYEKMQ (reference sequence). CDR3 sequence: CASTISGRETQYF. The CDR3 DNA sequence: TGTGCCAGCACCATAAGCGGGAGAGAGACCCAGTACTTC.